The rows below give T cell receptor beta chains drawn from one sample of a study of long-term antiretroviral therapy in people with HIV. Sequencing used immunoSEQ multiplex PCR; TCRdb keeps in-frame clones, though not all of them. The data show about 22,000 clones, around 84% seen once. The sample was unsorted PBMCs, taken 0.1 years before starting antiretroviral therapy. These receptors originate from a man in his late teens or twenties with HIV. Both conserved end residues are part of each CDR3. Each record gives: V gene, CDR3 length, J gene, D gene, clone size, CDR3 DNA, CDR3 protein. The D gene is left open where the match is weak. Only part of the rows carry a size: once, few, many, or a class if the clone is expanded.

v_gene: TRBV5-1
len: 14
j_gene: TRBJ2-3
d_gene: NA
abundance: NA
CDR3nt: TGCGCCAGCAGCTTGTATGCAGGGACAGATACGCAGTATTTT
CDR3aa: CASSLYAGTDTQYF

v_gene: TRBV18
len: 17
j_gene: TRBJ1-4
d_gene: TRBD1
abundance: NA
CDR3nt: TGTGCCAGCTCACCGAGAAATATGGGCGGGACAGGGGAGAAACTGTTTTTT
CDR3aa: CASSPRNMGGTGEKLFF

v_gene: TRBV7-2
len: 18
j_gene: TRBJ2-5
d_gene: TRBD2
abundance: NA
CDR3nt: TGTGCCAGCAGTCAAACCCGACCGGGACTAGCGGGAGGGAAGACCCAGTACTTC
CDR3aa: CASSQTRPGLAGGKTQYF

v_gene: TRBV11-2
len: 16
j_gene: TRBJ2-6
d_gene: NA
abundance: NA
CDR3nt: TGTGCCAGCAGCTTTCGACGGCGATCTGGGGCCAACGTCCTGACTTTC
CDR3aa: CASSFRRRSGANVLTF

v_gene: TRBV7-2
len: 14
j_gene: TRBJ2-7
d_gene: NA
abundance: NA
CDR3nt: TGTGCCAGCAGCTTAGAGCCCTGGGGCTACGAGCAGTACTTC
CDR3aa: CASSLEPWGYEQYF

v_gene: TRBV7-9
len: 14
j_gene: TRBJ1-2
d_gene: NA
abundance: once
CDR3nt: TGTGCCAGCAGCCTCAGGATGGGGTACAATGGCTACACCTTC
CDR3aa: CASSLRMGYNGYTF

v_gene: TRBV27
len: 15
j_gene: TRBJ2-2
d_gene: TRBD2
abundance: NA
CDR3nt: TGTGCCAGCAGTTTGGCTAGCGGGAGTAACGGGGAGCTGTTTTTT
CDR3aa: CASSLASGSNGELFF

v_gene: TRBV11-2
len: 12
j_gene: TRBJ2-1
d_gene: NA
abundance: NA
CDR3nt: TGTGCCAGCTCCTCTTTGAACGCCGAGCAGTTCTTC
CDR3aa: CASSSLNAEQFF

v_gene: TRBV30
len: 13
j_gene: TRBJ1-1
d_gene: TRBD1
abundance: NA
CDR3nt: TGTGCCTGGAGTGGGGACAGTTACACTGAAGCTTTCTTT
CDR3aa: CAWSGDSYTEAFF

v_gene: TRBV27
len: 15
j_gene: TRBJ1-5
d_gene: NA
abundance: few
CDR3nt: TGTGCCAGCAGCTCAATGGGTTCCGGCAATCAGCCCCAGCATTTT
CDR3aa: CASSSMGSGNQPQHF

v_gene: TRBV19
len: 16
j_gene: TRBJ1-4
d_gene: NA
abundance: NA
CDR3nt: TGTGCCAGTAGTATCTCTGGGGCGCCCACTAATGAAAAACTGTTTTTT
CDR3aa: CASSISGAPTNEKLFF

v_gene: TRBV5-4
len: 13
j_gene: TRBJ1-2
d_gene: NA
abundance: NA
CDR3nt: TGTGCCAGCAGCTTTATTGGAACGGGCGGCTACACCTTC
CDR3aa: CASSFIGTGGYTF

v_gene: TRBV9
len: 17
j_gene: TRBJ2-1
d_gene: TRBD2
abundance: NA
CDR3nt: TGTGCCAGCAGCGTAAACCCCTTGCGGGGGAGGGACAATGAGCAGTTCTTC
CDR3aa: CASSVNPLRGRDNEQFF

v_gene: TRBV6-1
len: 14
j_gene: TRBJ2-7
d_gene: NA
abundance: once
CDR3nt: TGTGCCATCGAACCCGGTCCCACTGACTACGAGCAGTACTTC
CDR3aa: CAIEPGPTDYEQYF

v_gene: TRBV27
len: 16
j_gene: TRBJ2-2
d_gene: TRBD1
abundance: NA
CDR3nt: TGTGCCAGCAGTTCCATTGGACAGGGAAGCACCGGGGAGCTGTTTTTT
CDR3aa: CASSSIGQGSTGELFF

v_gene: TRBV13
len: 16
j_gene: TRBJ2-6
d_gene: NA
abundance: NA
CDR3nt: TGTGCCAGCAGCCCGACAGAGGGGTCTGGGGCCAACGTCCTGACTTTC
CDR3aa: CASSPTEGSGANVLTF

v_gene: TRBV6-1
len: 11
j_gene: TRBJ1-1
d_gene: NA
abundance: NA
CDR3nt: TGTGCCAGCAGTGACTTTATCGAAGCTTTCTTT
CDR3aa: CASSDFIEAFF

v_gene: TRBV6-1
len: 13
j_gene: TRBJ1-5
d_gene: TRBD1
abundance: NA
CDR3nt: TGTGCCGGCCAAGACAGGGAAAGTCAGCCCCAGCATTTT
CDR3aa: CAGQDRESQPQHF

v_gene: TRBV28
len: 12
j_gene: TRBJ1-1
d_gene: NA
abundance: once
CDR3nt: TGTGCCAGCAGTGACCCGAGCACTGAAGCTTTCTTT
CDR3aa: CASSDPSTEAFF

v_gene: TRBV13
len: 16
j_gene: TRBJ1-2
d_gene: TRBD1
abundance: NA
CDR3nt: TGTGCCAGCAGCTCTCTCCTCCTTCAGGGGGGCTATGGCTACACCTTC
CDR3aa: CASSSLLLQGGYGYTF

v_gene: TRBV7-3
len: 13
j_gene: TRBJ2-1
d_gene: NA
abundance: NA
CDR3nt: TGTGCCAGCAGCACCGCCTGGGGCAATGAGCAGTTCTTC
CDR3aa: CASSTAWGNEQFF

v_gene: TRBV27
len: 16
j_gene: TRBJ1-2
d_gene: NA
abundance: NA
CDR3nt: TGTGCCAGCAGTTTATCGAAGAGGGGCGCCACCTATGGCTACACCTTC
CDR3aa: CASSLSKRGATYGYTF

v_gene: TRBV9
len: 14
j_gene: TRBJ1-2
d_gene: NA
abundance: NA
CDR3nt: TGTGCCAGCAGCGTGGTCAGTCAGAGCTATGGCTACACCTTC
CDR3aa: CASSVVSQSYGYTF

v_gene: TRBV10-3
len: 13
j_gene: TRBJ1-5
d_gene: TRBD1
abundance: NA
CDR3nt: TGTGCCATCAGAGGGACAGTTAGTCAGCCCCAGCATTTT
CDR3aa: CAIRGTVSQPQHF

v_gene: TRBV7-8
len: 14
j_gene: TRBJ1-1
d_gene: NA
abundance: medium-sized
CDR3nt: TGTGCCAGCAGCCCCTACACCACGAACACTGAAGCTTTCTTT
CDR3aa: CASSPYTTNTEAFF

v_gene: TRBV5-1
len: 15
j_gene: TRBJ2-7
d_gene: NA
abundance: NA
CDR3nt: TGCGCCAGCAAATCGGATGGGGGTTTAAGGTACGAGCAGTACTTC
CDR3aa: CASKSDGGLRYEQYF

v_gene: TRBV4-2
len: 16
j_gene: TRBJ2-3
d_gene: TRBD2
abundance: NA
CDR3nt: TGTGCCAGCAGCCGTAGCAACGGGAGGAGCACAGATACGCAGTATTTT
CDR3aa: CASSRSNGRSTDTQYF

v_gene: TRBV19
len: 14
j_gene: TRBJ1-5
d_gene: NA
abundance: NA
CDR3nt: TGTGCCAGTGAGTATACCAATAGCAATCAGCCCCAGCATTTT
CDR3aa: CASEYTNSNQPQHF

v_gene: TRBV27
len: 15
j_gene: TRBJ1-6
d_gene: NA
abundance: NA
CDR3nt: TGTGCCAGCAGTTTATCATCAGGGATCGGTTCACCCCTCCACTTT
CDR3aa: CASSLSSGIGSPLHF

v_gene: TRBV27
len: 18
j_gene: TRBJ2-6
d_gene: TRBD1
abundance: NA
CDR3nt: TGTGCCAGCAGTTCCGGACAGGGGTTCGGCTCTGGGGCCAACGTCCTGACTTTC
CDR3aa: CASSSGQGFGSGANVLTF

v_gene: TRBV25-1
len: 14
j_gene: TRBJ1-3
d_gene: NA
abundance: NA
CDR3nt: TGTGCCAGCAGTGAACACCGCTCTGGAAACACCATATATTTT
CDR3aa: CASSEHRSGNTIYF

v_gene: TRBV4-1
len: 13
j_gene: TRBJ2-5
d_gene: NA
abundance: NA
CDR3nt: TGCGCCAGCAGCCAAGATGAGGGTTGGACCCAGTACTTC
CDR3aa: CASSQDEGWTQYF

v_gene: TRBV6-5
len: 14
j_gene: TRBJ2-1
d_gene: NA
abundance: NA
CDR3nt: TGTGCCAGCAGTTACGAAGGTTCCTACAATGAGCAGTTCTTC
CDR3aa: CASSYEGSYNEQFF

v_gene: TRBV7-2
len: 13
j_gene: TRBJ2-7
d_gene: NA
abundance: NA
CDR3nt: TGTGCCAGCAGCTTAATTCCCGCCTACGAGCAGTACTTC
CDR3aa: CASSLIPAYEQYF

v_gene: TRBV7-6
len: 15
j_gene: TRBJ2-5
d_gene: TRBD1
abundance: NA
CDR3nt: TGTGCCAGCAGCATTACAGGGGGTGGGGGAGAGACCCAGTACTTC
CDR3aa: CASSITGGGGETQYF

v_gene: TRBV15
len: 11
j_gene: TRBJ2-2
d_gene: NA
abundance: NA
CDR3nt: TGTGCCACTGCTCACACCGGGGAGCTGTTTTTT
CDR3aa: CATAHTGELFF

v_gene: TRBV27
len: 16
j_gene: TRBJ1-5
d_gene: NA
abundance: once
CDR3nt: TGTGCCAGCGGTCGTACGGGGGCCCGCCCGGGCCAGCCCCAGCATTTT
CDR3aa: CASGRTGARPGQPQHF

v_gene: TRBV29-1
len: 14
j_gene: TRBJ2-2
d_gene: NA
abundance: NA
CDR3nt: TGCAGCGTTTCGGCGTTAGGGACGCGCGGGGAGCTGTTTTTT
CDR3aa: CSVSALGTRGELFF

v_gene: TRBV27
len: 15
j_gene: TRBJ2-2
d_gene: NA
abundance: once
CDR3nt: TGTGCCAGCAGTTTTTGGCGACTCAACACCGGGGAGCTGTTTTTT
CDR3aa: CASSFWRLNTGELFF

v_gene: TRBV9
len: 14
j_gene: TRBJ2-7
d_gene: NA
abundance: NA
CDR3nt: TGTGCCAGCAGCGTAGGGGGGTCGGCCTACGAGCAGTACTTC
CDR3aa: CASSVGGSAYEQYF

v_gene: TRBV28
len: 14
j_gene: TRBJ2-6
d_gene: TRBD1
abundance: NA
CDR3nt: TGTGCCAGCGGGACAGGGGCTGGGGCCAACGTCCTGACTTTC
CDR3aa: CASGTGAGANVLTF

v_gene: TRBV28
len: 13
j_gene: TRBJ2-1
d_gene: TRBD2
abundance: NA
CDR3nt: TGTGCCAGCAATGGCGGGAGGGGCGGTGAGCAGTTCTTC
CDR3aa: CASNGGRGGEQFF

v_gene: TRBV20-1
len: 11
j_gene: TRBJ2-1
d_gene: NA
abundance: few
CDR3nt: TGCAGTGCTCAGGACTGGAATGAGCAGTTCTTC
CDR3aa: CSAQDWNEQFF

v_gene: TRBV5-1
len: 15
j_gene: TRBJ2-2
d_gene: NA
abundance: NA
CDR3nt: TGCGCCAGCAGCTTGGGGGCCACGAACACCGGGGAGCTGTTTTTT
CDR3aa: CASSLGATNTGELFF

v_gene: TRBV6-1
len: 13
j_gene: TRBJ2-7
d_gene: NA
abundance: NA
CDR3nt: TGTGCCAGCAGTGTTCGTACCAACCACGAGCAGTACTTC
CDR3aa: CASSVRTNHEQYF

v_gene: TRBV11-2
len: 14
j_gene: TRBJ2-4
d_gene: NA
abundance: NA
CDR3nt: TGTGCCAGCAGCTCCTTAACCGGGACTTCACTTCAGTACTTC
CDR3aa: CASSSLTGTSLQYF

v_gene: TRBV7-9
len: 15
j_gene: TRBJ2-1
d_gene: TRBD2
abundance: NA
CDR3nt: TGTGCCAGCAGCCTGGTTGGGGGAGGGCTCGATGAGCAGTTCTTC
CDR3aa: CASSLVGGGLDEQFF

v_gene: TRBV11-1
len: 14
j_gene: TRBJ2-1
d_gene: NA
abundance: NA
CDR3nt: TGTGCCAGCAGCTTAGCGCTAATATCCAATGAGCAGTTCTTC
CDR3aa: CASSLALISNEQFF

v_gene: TRBV5-1
len: 14
j_gene: TRBJ2-7
d_gene: NA
abundance: NA
CDR3nt: TGCGCCAGCAGCTTGGTGGGGACCGCCTACGAGCAGTACTTC
CDR3aa: CASSLVGTAYEQYF

v_gene: TRBV4-1
len: 13
j_gene: TRBJ2-7
d_gene: TRBD2
abundance: few
CDR3nt: TGCGCCAGCAGCCTAGCGGGAGATCCCGAGCAGTACTTC
CDR3aa: CASSLAGDPEQYF

v_gene: TRBV12-5
len: 14
j_gene: TRBJ1-1
d_gene: NA
abundance: once
CDR3nt: TGTGCTAGTGGTTTGGTCCGGAGGGGCACTGAAGCTTTCTTT
CDR3aa: CASGLVRRGTEAFF

v_gene: TRBV5-6
len: 11
j_gene: TRBJ1-1
d_gene: NA
abundance: NA
CDR3nt: TGTGCCAGCAGCGCCGCCACTGAAGCTTTCTTT
CDR3aa: CASSAATEAFF

v_gene: TRBV5-4
len: 16
j_gene: TRBJ2-5
d_gene: TRBD2
abundance: NA
CDR3nt: TGTGCCAGCAGCGTGGCTAGCGGGAGTCTCGGAGAGACCCAGTACTTC
CDR3aa: CASSVASGSLGETQYF

v_gene: TRBV15
len: 15
j_gene: TRBJ1-5
d_gene: NA
abundance: NA
CDR3nt: TGTGCCACCAGGCCTAACAGGGACTACAATCAGCCCCAGCATTTT
CDR3aa: CATRPNRDYNQPQHF

v_gene: TRBV29-1
len: 15
j_gene: TRBJ1-2
d_gene: TRBD1
abundance: NA
CDR3nt: TGCAGCGTTGAACTTCCTAAGCAGGGGGCTTGGGGCTACACCTTC
CDR3aa: CSVELPKQGAWGYTF

v_gene: TRBV6-1
len: 15
j_gene: TRBJ2-3
d_gene: TRBD1
abundance: NA
CDR3nt: TGTGCCAGCAGTTCCGGGACAGGGGCCACAGATACGCAGTATTTT
CDR3aa: CASSSGTGATDTQYF

v_gene: TRBV4-2
len: 16
j_gene: TRBJ2-1
d_gene: NA
abundance: medium-sized
CDR3nt: TGTGCCAGCAGCCTGCAAAAGGGATGGCCCTACAATGAGCAGTTCTTC
CDR3aa: CASSLQKGWPYNEQFF

v_gene: TRBV10-1
len: 13
j_gene: TRBJ1-2
d_gene: NA
abundance: NA
CDR3nt: TGCGCCAGCAGTAAGGCTAGTAACTATGGCTACACCTTC
CDR3aa: CASSKASNYGYTF

v_gene: TRBV11-1
len: 16
j_gene: TRBJ1-6
d_gene: NA
abundance: NA
CDR3nt: TGTGCCAGCAGTTTTACAGGGAGCTCCTATAATTCACCCCTCCACTTT
CDR3aa: CASSFTGSSYNSPLHF

v_gene: TRBV18
len: 16
j_gene: TRBJ1-1
d_gene: NA
abundance: NA
CDR3nt: TGTGCCAGCTCACCAAGACAGGAACCTATGAACACTGAAGCTTTCTTT
CDR3aa: CASSPRQEPMNTEAFF